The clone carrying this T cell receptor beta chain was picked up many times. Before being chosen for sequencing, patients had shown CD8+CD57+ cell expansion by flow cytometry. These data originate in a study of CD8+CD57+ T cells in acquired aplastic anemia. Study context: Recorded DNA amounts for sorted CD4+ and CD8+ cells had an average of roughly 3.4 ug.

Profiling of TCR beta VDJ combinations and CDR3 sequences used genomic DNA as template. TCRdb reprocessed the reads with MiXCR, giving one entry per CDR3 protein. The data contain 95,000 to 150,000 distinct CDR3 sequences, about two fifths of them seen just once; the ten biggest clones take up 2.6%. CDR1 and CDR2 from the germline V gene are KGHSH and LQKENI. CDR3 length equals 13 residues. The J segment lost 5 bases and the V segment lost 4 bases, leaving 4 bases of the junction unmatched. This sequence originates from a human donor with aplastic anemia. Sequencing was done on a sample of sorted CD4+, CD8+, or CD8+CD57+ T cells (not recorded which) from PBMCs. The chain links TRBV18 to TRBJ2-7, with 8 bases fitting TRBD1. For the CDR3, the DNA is TGTGCCAGCTCACGTTGGACAGGGAACGAGCAGTACTTC. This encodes CASSRWTGNEQYF. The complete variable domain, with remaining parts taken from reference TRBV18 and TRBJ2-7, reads NAGVMQNPRHLVRRRGQEARLRCSPMKGHSHVYWYRQLPEEGLKFMVYLQKENIIDESGMPKERFSAEFPKEGPSILRIQQVVRGDSAAYFCASSRWTGNEQYFGPGTRLTVT.